The 25 T cell receptor beta chains in this list originate from one sample, sequenced in a study of vaccination and CD4 T cells after COVID-19. The treatment here: roughly 11-day PBMC culture with coronavirus spike peptide pools or control peptides (ViraFEST assay). The antigens these receptors bind are not known. An Oncomine TCR Beta short-read assay was used to sequence the DNA from cultured CD4+ T cells. TCRdb analysed the PCR reads with MiXCR anew, one entry per CDR3 protein. This sample has about 10,000 distinct CDR3 sequences, with over 30% found just once. Sequencing was performed on CD4+ T cells from blood, cultured in vitro, taken after SARS-CoV-2 vaccination. The receptors stem from a human donor who had recovered from COVID-19.

This clonotype is labeled medium-sized (0.01 to 0.1%). The V and J genes are TRBV18 and TRBJ1-5, with D possibly TRBD1 on 5 matching bases. The CDR3 covers 14 residues. CDR1 KGHSH and CDR2 LQKENI come from the germline V gene. V lost 9 bases, J lost 4 bases, and 16 bases lay in between. The CDR3 region has the DNA TGTGCCAGTTCCGGGGGGGGAGCGAATCAGCCCCAGCATTTT. The encoded protein is CASSGGGANQPQHF.

The V and J genes are TRBV11-3 and TRBJ2-1; D is unclear. Trimming took off 2 bases at V and 7 bases at J, with 9 bases between the two ends. The CDR3 length is 13 residues. CDR1 is SGHNT and CDR2 is YENEEA in the germline V gene. CDR3 protein: CASSLHEMNEQFF. Here the CDR3 DNA reads TGTGCCAGCAGCTTACATGAAATGAATGAGCAGTTCTTC.

This clonotype was counted a few times. The genes are TRBV20-1 and TRBJ1-6; TRBD1 might be the D (6 bases). The CDR3 has 15 amino acids. Trimming stripped 3 bases from V and 7 bases from J, with 16 bases between. In germline, CDR1 is DFQATT, CDR2 SNEGSKA (reference sequence). The CDR3 here is CSARRAGAENSPLHF. The CDR3 nucleotides read TGCAGTGCTAGGAGGGCAGGGGCAGAAAATTCACCCCTCCACTTT.

This clonotype was recorded a few times. J is TRBJ2-2 and V is TRBV20-1; D is ambiguous. The germline V and J ends were trimmed by 5 bases and 1 base, with 5 bases remaining between them. The germline CDR1 and CDR2 sequences are DFQATT and SNEGSKA (reference sequence). CDR3 size: 12 residues. The CDR3 nucleotides are TGCAGTGCTCTCCAGAACACCGGGGAGCTGTTTTTT. Its protein is CSALQNTGELFF.

The J gene is TRBJ2-7, the V gene TRBV7-2; no definite D call. The CDR3 is 15 amino acids. Germline CDR1 and CDR2: SGHTA and FQGNSA. The V end lost 1 base, the J end lost 0 bases, and 10 bases lay between the germline ends. The CDR3 nucleotides read TGTGCCAGCAGCTTAGATTCCCAGGTCTCCTACGAGCAGTACTTC. It specifies CASSLDSQVSYEQYF.

This chain links TRBV15 with TRBJ1-1; D is uncertain. V was trimmed by 1 base and J by 1 base, leaving 10 bases between them. This CDR3 comprises 15 residues. CDR1 is LNHNV and CDR2 is YYDKDF in the germline V gene (reference sequence). CDR3 coding DNA: TGTGCCACCAGCAGAGTTGGCGGCACGAACACTGAAGCTTTCTTT. Translating it yields CATSRVGGTNTEAFF.

The gene calls are TRBV25-1 and TRBJ2-5; D unclear. Germline-derived CDR1 and CDR2 are MGHDK and SYGVNS. The CDR3 has 15 residues. V was clipped by 6 bases and J by 1 base, with 15 bases between them. CDR3 in amino acids: CASSDTSFIQETQYF. CDR3 sequence (DNA): TGTGCCAGCAGCGACACGAGTTTTATCCAAGAGACCCAGTACTTC.

In this sample, this clonotype turned up a few times. The chain carries TRBV6-2 or TRBV6-3 and TRBJ1-5; D possibly corresponds to TRBD1 (6 bases). V was pared by 6 bases and J by 2 bases, with 17 bases between. This CDR3 is built from 16 residues. CDR1 is MNHEY, CDR2 SVGEGT, per germline. As DNA, the CDR3 is TGTGCCAGCAGAGGACAGTGGAATCGAGGCAATCAGCCCCAGCATTTT. This sequence encodes CASRGQWNRGNQPQHF.

This clonotype was observed a few times. This chain joins TRBV27 and TRBJ2-1; 13 bases agree with TRBD2. The CDR3 loop spans 15 amino acids. CDR1 and CDR2 from the germline V gene are MNHEY and SMNVEV (reference sequence). The V gene end was trimmed by 6 bases and the J gene end by 8 bases; junction bases not matched to a gene: 7. CDR3 bases: TGTGCCAGCAGGGATGGGACTAGCGGGGCCTATGAGCAGTTCTTC. Amino acids: CASRDGTSGAYEQFF.

The rearrangement joins TRBV7-2 to TRBJ1-2, with a possible D match to TRBD1 (5 bases). The CDR3 is 17 residues long. Trimming left V 3 bases short and J 9 bases short, with 26 bases between. Germline assignment: CDR1 SGHTA and CDR2 FQGNSA. CDR3 DNA sequence: TGTGCCAGCAGCTTTGTCCCGCGGGGGGTGACTCCGGATAGCTACACCTTC. The encoded protein is CASSFVPRGVTPDSYTF. Full variable domain (remainder filled in from reference TRBV7-2 and TRBJ1-2): GAGVSQSPSNKVTEKGKDVELRCDPISGHTALYWYRQSLGQGLEFLIYFQGNSAPDKSGLPSDRFSAERTGGSVSTLTIQRTQQEDSAVYLCASSFVPRGVTPDSYTFGSGTRLTVV.

This clonotype was detected only a few times. The gene calls are TRBV27 and TRBJ1-5, with 9 bases lining up with TRBD1. Trimming removed 5 bases from V and 1 base from J; junction bases left unmatched: 9. Germline V lookup: CDR1 MNHEY, CDR2 SMNVEV (reference sequence). The CDR3 consists of 17 residues. CDR3 region: CASSRGQGMGSNQPQHF. CDR3 nucleotides: TGTGCCAGCAGTCGAGGACAGGGGATGGGGAGCAATCAGCCCCAGCATTTT.

This chain links TRBV19 with TRBJ1-1; D remains unclear. Germline assignment: CDR1 LNHDA and CDR2 SQIVND (reference sequence). V lost 7 bases and J 10 bases, leaving 19 bases between the germline ends. There are 13 residues in the CDR3. The DNA of the CDR3 is TGTGCCAGTACGGAGACCGCATCCTTGTCAGCTTTCTTT. As protein: CASTETASLSAFF.

V and J are TRBV7-8 and TRBJ1-4; D ambiguous. CDR3 length: 13 amino acids. With 2 bases removed from V and 6 bases from J, the gap between germline ends came to 7 bases. CDR1 is SGHVS, CDR2 FQNEAQ, per germline. CDR3 coding DNA: TGTGCCAGCAGCTTATCGAGGGATGAAAAACTGTTTTTT. As protein: CASSLSRDEKLFF.

This clonotype was detected a few times. The rearrangement uses TRBV6-1 and TRBJ1-1, with D possibly being TRBD1 (6 bases). Germline CDR1 and CDR2: MNHNS and SASEGT. The CDR3 is 13 amino acids. Trimming took off 5 bases at V and 4 bases at J, with 11 bases between the two ends. CDR3 sequence: CASSHGQSTEAFF. DNA for the CDR3: TGTGCCAGCAGTCACGGACAGTCCACTGAAGCTTTCTTT.

The count of this clonotype is one. V is TRBV11-3 and J is TRBJ2-3; 9 positions match TRBD1. Germline V gene lookup returns CDR1 SGHNT and CDR2 YENEEA. This CDR3 comprises 15 residues. The ends lost 1 base at V and 5 bases at J; junction bases unmatched: 4. CDR3 protein: CASSLGDRAGDTQYF. Written as DNA, the CDR3 is TGTGCCAGCAGCTTAGGGGACAGGGCCGGAGATACGCAGTATTTT.

The V gene is TRBV7-2, the J gene TRBJ1-5; D remains ambiguous. The CDR3 length is 12 residues. V was clipped by 5 bases and J by 6 bases, with 8 bases between them. Germline CDR1 reads SGHTA; CDR2 reads FQGNSA. The CDR3 loop reads CASSARGQPQHF. The DNA for the CDR3 is TGTGCCAGCAGCGCACGGGGTCAGCCCCAGCATTTT.

The V gene is TRBV18, the J gene TRBJ2-1, with TRBD1 matching over 8 bases. Germline V CDR1 and CDR2: KGHSH, LQKENI. The CDR3 runs 16 residues. Trimming removed 4 bases from V and 0 bases from J; junction bases left unmatched: 5. In DNA form, the CDR3 reads TGTGCCAGCTCACGACGACAGGGGAGCTCCTACAATGAGCAGTTCTTC. Encoded protein: CASSRRQGSSYNEQFF.

The chain has TRBV10-3 and TRBJ1-1, with a weak D call TRBD1 (6 bases). Trimming left V 0 bases short and J 11 bases short, with 13 bases between. CDR1 and CDR2 from the germline V gene are ENHRY and SYGVKD. This CDR3 has 13 residues. This CDR3 reads CAISESIGQGAFF. The CDR3 region has the DNA TGTGCCATCAGTGAGTCGATCGGGCAGGGGGCTTTCTTT.

The rearrangement joins TRBV11-1 to TRBJ2-3; 7 positions agree with TRBD2. Germline loops: CDR1 SGHAT, CDR2 FQDESV (reference sequence). There are 17 residues in the CDR3. With V trimmed by 6 bases and J by 2 bases, 14 bases remained unmatched. The DNA of the CDR3 is TGTGCCAGCAGGCCTCCCCTAGCGGATGGGTTCACAGATACGCAGTATTTT. Protein product: CASRPPLADGFTDTQYF.

This clonotype occurred a few times. This rearrangement joins TRBV20-1 to TRBJ2-6; D is possibly TRBD1 (5 bases). CDR1 is DFQATT and CDR2 is SNEGSKA in the germline V gene (reference sequence). Trimming cost V 3 bases and J 4 bases, with 10 bases left between them. This CDR3 comprises 14 residues. CDR3: CSASTRAGANVLTF. The CDR3 DNA reads as TGCAGTGCTAGTACCAGGGCGGGGGCCAACGTCCTGACTTTC.

The rearrangement joins TRBV5-4 to TRBJ2-1; maybe TRBD1 (5 bases). This CDR3 comprises 14 residues. From germline, CDR1 is SGHNT and CDR2 YYREEE (reference sequence). V was shortened by 1 base and J by 3 bases, with 8 bases between the two germline ends. For the CDR3, the DNA is TGTGCCAGCAGCTTGCGGACAAACTACAATGAGCAGTTCTTC. Translating it yields CASSLRTNYNEQFF. The complete variable domain, with remaining parts taken from reference TRBV5-4 and TRBJ2-1, reads ETGVTQSPTHLIKTRGQQVTLRCSSQSGHNTVSWYQQALGQGPQFIFQYYREEENGRGNFPPRFSGLQFPNYSSELNVNALELDDSALYLCASSLRTNYNEQFFGPGTRLTVL.

The rearrangement links TRBV5-6 to TRBJ1-2; D gene ambiguous. Germline CDR1 and CDR2: SGHDT and YYEEEE. Trimming took off 0 bases at V and 0 bases at J, with 12 bases between the two ends. This CDR3 spans 16 amino acids. The CDR3 nucleotides read TGTGCCAGCAGCTTGGTTCTCTCGGGGTCTAACTATGGCTACACCTTC. Residues: CASSLVLSGSNYGYTF.

This clonotype was counted once. The rearrangement links TRBV28 to TRBJ2-5, with TRBD2 as a possible D gene (6 bases). Germline V CDR1 and CDR2: MDHEN, SYDVKM. V was trimmed by 8 bases and J by 4 bases, leaving 14 bases between them. This CDR3 is built from 13 residues. The CDR3 protein is CASHPTGVETQYF. CDR3 nucleotide sequence: TGTGCCAGCCATCCAACGGGAGTAGAGACCCAGTACTTC.

This clonotype was seen a few times. The chain couples TRBV6-1 to TRBJ1-2; the match to TRBD1 covers 9 bases. The CDR3 is 15 residues long. Germline CDR1 and CDR2: MNHNS and SASEGT. Trimming cost V 6 bases and J 4 bases; bases outside gene matches: 9. Written as DNA, the CDR3 is TGTGCCAGCAGGGTTACAGGGGGCGAAGGCTATGGCTACACCTTC. Translation gives CASRVTGGEGYGYTF.

This clonotype was found a few times. The chain is built from TRBV7-3 and TRBJ1-2; D might be TRBD1 (6 bases). Trimming took 2 bases from V and 0 from J, leaving 10 bases between them. The CDR3 length is 15 residues. The germline CDR1 and CDR2 sequences are SGHTA and FQGTGA. CDR3 DNA: TGTGCCAGCAGCTTAGGGGAGGGGGCTAACTATGGCTACACCTTC. Its translation: CASSLGEGANYGYTF.